This T cell receptor beta chain was captured in a study of shared clonotypes between healthy human individuals. In the study overall: Donors had three CD4 naive, three CD4 memory, two CD8 naive and one CD8 memory plate apiece.

Regarding this clone: Its matching antigen is unknown.

Sequenced by immunoSEQ multiplex PCR; TCRdb stores in-frame clones only, minus some. The sample shows 2 million to 3 million clones, 93% of them seen only once. Points from the study as a whole: The authors sampled blood alone, and tissue repertoires likely differ. Deeper or shallower sequencing was expected to change how clonotypes are shared among donors.

This TCR was recovered from a man between 18 and 35 years old in good health. Some clones in this sample may be carry-over from other donors' samples. The sequencing sample was made of naive CD4+ T cells from PBMCs. Subset indicated: CD45RA+ positively selected.

In DNA form, the CDR3 reads TGTGCCAGCACGAACAGGGGAGCCTCCTACGAGCAGTACTTC. Translating it yields CASTNRGASYEQYF. This chain connects TRBV28 to TRBJ2-7; 7 bases are shared with TRBD1. After removal of 7 bases from V and 0 bases from J, the junction contained 6 bases not matched to a gene. This CDR3 is 14 amino acids long. Germline V gene sequence: CDR1 MDHEN, CDR2 SYDVKM.